The 3 T cell receptor beta chains given below trace back to one sample, sequenced in a study of control samples from healthy donors and cancer patients. Profiling relied on immunoSEQ multiplex PCR, and the TCRdb table lists in-frame clones only, not all of them. The data hold more than 25,000 clones, with 91% observed a single time. The source material was PBMCs. Receptors were obtained from a man aged 50 to 59 with lung cancer.

V is TRBV6-1 and J is TRBJ2-7; the D is unclear. CDR1 MNHNS and CDR2 SASEGT come from the germline V gene. V lost 3 bases, J lost 10 bases, and 13 bases lay in between. There are 12 residues in the CDR3. The CDR3 DNA reads TGTGCCAGCAGTGACGCCCTTTTCGATCAGTACTTC. This translates into CASSDALFDQYF.

The chain is built from TRBV9 and TRBJ2-3; D is uncertain. From germline, CDR1 is SGDLS and CDR2 YYNGEE. The CDR3 consists of 15 residues. With 0 bases removed from V and 3 bases from J, the gap between germline ends came to 11 bases. The CDR3 DNA sequence: TGTGCCAGCAGCGTAGTCACTGTGGGGACAGATACGCAGTATTTT. As protein: CASSVVTVGTDTQYF.

V and J are TRBV24-1 and TRBJ2-5, with D possibly TRBD1 on 6 matching bases. Germline assignment: CDR1 KGHDR and CDR2 SFDVKD. Trimming removed 5 bases from V and 1 base from J, with 7 bases in between. The CDR3 runs 13 residues. The CDR3 loop is CATSGQVQETQYF. The CDR3 DNA sequence: TGTGCCACCAGTGGACAGGTCCAAGAGACCCAGTACTTC.